The rows below give T cell receptor beta chains drawn from one sample of a study of cytomegalovirus exposure and HLA in healthy donors. The method was immunoSEQ multiplex PCR; TCRdb's version includes in-frame clones alone and lacks a portion of them. The table lists around 190,000 clones, approximately 80% of them singletons. The sequenced sample was PBMCs. These receptors all come from a woman aged 25 to 39 in good health and CMV-seronegative. The CDR3 runs from the conserved cysteine through the conserved F or W. The D gene is left open where the match is weak. Rows may omit the clone size; those that give it use once, few, many or a size class.

v_call: TRBV30; cdr3_length: 11; d_call: NA; clone_size: NA; j_call: TRBJ1-1; cdr3_aa: CALNRFTEAFF; cdr3_nt: TGTGCCTTGAACAGATTCACTGAAGCTTTCTTT
v_call: TRBV11-2; cdr3_length: 15; d_call: TRBD1; clone_size: NA; j_call: TRBJ1-2; cdr3_aa: CASSRRTGFMDGYTF; cdr3_nt: TGTGCCAGCAGCCGTCGGACAGGGTTTATGGATGGCTACACCTTC
v_call: TRBV19; cdr3_length: 15; d_call: NA; clone_size: NA; j_call: TRBJ1-5; cdr3_aa: CASSSPSRPNQPQHF; cdr3_nt: TGTGCCAGTAGTAGTCCGAGCAGGCCGAATCAGCCCCAGCATTTT
v_call: TRBV9; cdr3_length: 13; d_call: NA; clone_size: few; j_call: TRBJ1-2; cdr3_aa: CASSATKNYGYTF; cdr3_nt: TGTGCCAGCAGCGCCACAAAAAACTATGGCTACACCTTC
v_call: TRBV29-1; cdr3_length: 12; d_call: TRBD1; clone_size: NA; j_call: TRBJ1-2; cdr3_aa: CSVGQGNYGYTF; cdr3_nt: TGCAGCGTCGGACAGGGAAACTATGGCTACACCTTC
v_call: TRBV6-1; cdr3_length: 14; d_call: NA; clone_size: few; j_call: TRBJ2-5; cdr3_aa: CASSGAGLRETQYF; cdr3_nt: TGTGCCAGCAGTGGCGCGGGACTCCGAGAGACCCAGTACTTC
v_call: TRBV5-4; cdr3_length: 14; d_call: NA; clone_size: NA; j_call: TRBJ2-5; cdr3_aa: CASSLRGGRETQYF; cdr3_nt: TGTGCCAGCAGCTTGCGTGGCGGGCGGGAGACCCAGTACTTC
v_call: TRBV5-1; cdr3_length: 13; d_call: NA; clone_size: NA; j_call: TRBJ2-3; cdr3_aa: CASSSGSTDTQYF; cdr3_nt: TGCGCCAGCAGCTCAGGGAGCACAGATACGCAGTATTTT
v_call: TRBV5-4; cdr3_length: 16; d_call: TRBD2; clone_size: NA; j_call: TRBJ2-2; cdr3_aa: CASSPTSGMNTGELFF; cdr3_nt: TGTGCCAGCAGCCCGACTAGCGGGATGAACACCGGGGAGCTGTTTTTT
v_call: TRBV5-4; cdr3_length: 13; d_call: NA; clone_size: NA; j_call: TRBJ2-7; cdr3_aa: CASSPGLIYEQYF; cdr3_nt: TGTGCCAGCAGCCCCGGACTGATCTACGAGCAGTACTTC
v_call: TRBV7-9; cdr3_length: 16; d_call: NA; clone_size: NA; j_call: TRBJ2-7; cdr3_aa: CSSSLWGRGVPYEQYF; cdr3_nt: TGTTCCAGCAGCTTATGGGGCAGGGGGGTACCCTACGAGCAGTACTTC
v_call: TRBV15; cdr3_length: 16; d_call: TRBD2; clone_size: few; j_call: TRBJ2-7; cdr3_aa: CATSSSSGLAAYEQYF; cdr3_nt: TGTGCCACCAGCAGCTCTTCAGGACTAGCGGCCTACGAGCAGTACTTC
v_call: TRBV25-1; cdr3_length: 12; d_call: TRBD1; clone_size: NA; j_call: TRBJ2-7; cdr3_aa: CARVGTGDEQYF; cdr3_nt: TGTGCCAGGGTGGGGACAGGGGACGAGCAGTACTTC
v_call: TRBV6-5; cdr3_length: 16; d_call: NA; clone_size: NA; j_call: TRBJ2-7; cdr3_aa: CASSYPRAGGHYEQYF; cdr3_nt: TGTGCCAGCAGTTACCCTCGGGCGGGCGGGCACTACGAGCAGTACTTC
v_call: TRBV19; cdr3_length: 14; d_call: TRBD1; clone_size: once; j_call: TRBJ1-1; cdr3_aa: CASSIPGGATEAFF; cdr3_nt: TGTGCCAGTAGTATACCAGGGGGCGCGACTGAAGCTTTCTTT
v_call: TRBV25-1; cdr3_length: 16; d_call: TRBD2; clone_size: NA; j_call: TRBJ2-1; cdr3_aa: CASSAFIAGAYNEQFF; cdr3_nt: TGTGCCAGCAGTGCCTTTATAGCGGGGGCTTACAATGAGCAGTTCTTC
v_call: TRBV6-5; cdr3_length: 12; d_call: NA; clone_size: few; j_call: TRBJ1-1; cdr3_aa: CASRTSNTEAFF; cdr3_nt: TGTGCCAGCAGGACTTCGAACACTGAAGCTTTCTTT
v_call: TRBV6-4; cdr3_length: 16; d_call: NA; clone_size: NA; j_call: TRBJ2-1; cdr3_aa: CASSPVTGISYNEQFF; cdr3_nt: TGTGCCAGCAGTCCCGTTACAGGGATCTCCTACAATGAGCAGTTCTTC
v_call: TRBV7-8; cdr3_length: 12; d_call: NA; clone_size: NA; j_call: TRBJ2-1; cdr3_aa: CASNIGGGEQFF; cdr3_nt: TGTGCCAGCAACATAGGCGGGGGCGAGCAGTTCTTC
v_call: TRBV7-9; cdr3_length: 15; d_call: TRBD2; clone_size: NA; j_call: TRBJ2-3; cdr3_aa: CASSRTSGNTDTQYF; cdr3_nt: TGTGCCAGCAGCCGGACTAGCGGTAACACAGATACGCAGTATTTT
v_call: TRBV6-5; cdr3_length: 15; d_call: NA; clone_size: many; j_call: TRBJ2-5; cdr3_aa: CASSYSVNGMETQYF; cdr3_nt: TGTGCCAGCAGTTACTCGGTCAACGGGATGGAGACCCAGTACTTC
v_call: TRBV28; cdr3_length: 12; d_call: NA; clone_size: NA; j_call: TRBJ2-7; cdr3_aa: CASSTPAHEQYF; cdr3_nt: TGTGCCAGCAGCACACCTGCCCACGAGCAGTACTTC
v_call: TRBV19; cdr3_length: 13; d_call: NA; clone_size: few; j_call: TRBJ1-1; cdr3_aa: CASSITGNTEAFF; cdr3_nt: TGTGCCAGTAGTATAACGGGGAACACTGAAGCTTTCTTT
v_call: TRBV10-3; cdr3_length: 15; d_call: NA; clone_size: few; j_call: TRBJ1-5; cdr3_aa: CAISGHRDGNQPQHF; cdr3_nt: TGTGCCATCAGTGGCCACAGGGATGGCAATCAGCCCCAGCATTTT
v_call: TRBV4-2; cdr3_length: 17; d_call: NA; clone_size: NA; j_call: TRBJ2-1; cdr3_aa: CASSPSAGSLSYNEQFF; cdr3_nt: TGTGCCAGCAGCCCGTCGGCCGGGAGCTTATCCTACAATGAGCAGTTCTTC
v_call: TRBV4-1; cdr3_length: 18; d_call: NA; clone_size: few; j_call: TRBJ1-6; cdr3_aa: CASSQAPPGVPYNSPLHF; cdr3_nt: TGCGCCAGCAGCCAAGCCCCCCCGGGGGTGCCCTATAATTCACCCCTCCACTTT
v_call: TRBV4-1; cdr3_length: 14; d_call: NA; clone_size: NA; j_call: TRBJ1-5; cdr3_aa: CASSPRGSNQPQHF; cdr3_nt: TGCGCCAGCAGCCCCAGGGGTAGCAATCAGCCCCAGCATTTT
v_call: TRBV6-1; cdr3_length: 14; d_call: NA; clone_size: few; j_call: TRBJ1-4; cdr3_aa: CASSEGGSPEKLFF; cdr3_nt: TGTGCCAGCAGTGAAGGAGGGAGTCCTGAAAAACTGTTTTTT
v_call: TRBV6-5; cdr3_length: 15; d_call: TRBD1; clone_size: NA; j_call: TRBJ1-2; cdr3_aa: CASSYGDREVSGYTF; cdr3_nt: TGTGCCAGCAGTTACGGGGACAGGGAGGTGAGCGGCTACACCTTC
v_call: TRBV7-9; cdr3_length: 14; d_call: NA; clone_size: NA; j_call: TRBJ1-3; cdr3_aa: CASSPGAVANTIYF; cdr3_nt: TGTGCCAGCAGCCCAGGGGCTGTGGCGAACACCATATATTTT
v_call: TRBV10-3; cdr3_length: 15; d_call: NA; clone_size: few; j_call: TRBJ1-2; cdr3_aa: CAISGGRVSDYGYTF; cdr3_nt: TGTGCCATCAGTGGGGGGAGGGTTTCTGACTATGGCTACACCTTC
v_call: TRBV10-2; cdr3_length: 12; d_call: TRBD2; clone_size: NA; j_call: TRBJ2-7; cdr3_aa: CASKTSDYEQYF; cdr3_nt: TGCGCCAGCAAAACTAGCGACTACGAGCAGTACTTC
v_call: TRBV5-1; cdr3_length: 15; d_call: TRBD1; clone_size: few; j_call: TRBJ2-1; cdr3_aa: CASSLLGQGSLEQFF; cdr3_nt: TGCGCCAGCAGCTTGTTGGGACAGGGATCCCTCGAGCAGTTCTTC
v_call: TRBV7-2; cdr3_length: 15; d_call: NA; clone_size: once; j_call: TRBJ2-3; cdr3_aa: CASSSNPPPSGTQYF; cdr3_nt: TGTGCCAGCAGCTCCAACCCCCCGCCCTCGGGTACGCAGTATTTT
v_call: TRBV13; cdr3_length: 14; d_call: NA; clone_size: NA; j_call: TRBJ1-1; cdr3_aa: CASSQRGWNTEAFF; cdr3_nt: TGTGCCAGCAGCCAAAGAGGCTGGAACACTGAAGCTTTCTTT
v_call: TRBV25-1; cdr3_length: 12; d_call: NA; clone_size: NA; j_call: TRBJ1-2; cdr3_aa: CASSEGGYGYTF; cdr3_nt: TGTGCCAGCAGCGAAGGGGGGTATGGCTACACCTTC
v_call: TRBV19; cdr3_length: 13; d_call: TRBD1; clone_size: once; j_call: TRBJ1-4; cdr3_aa: CASRDRANEKLFF; cdr3_nt: TGTGCCAGTCGGGACAGAGCTAATGAAAAACTGTTTTTT
v_call: TRBV18; cdr3_length: 15; d_call: NA; clone_size: NA; j_call: TRBJ2-3; cdr3_aa: CASSPPGMFKDTQYF; cdr3_nt: TGTGCCAGCTCACCACCCGGGATGTTTAAAGATACGCAGTATTTT
v_call: TRBV4-1; cdr3_length: 14; d_call: TRBD1; clone_size: NA; j_call: TRBJ2-5; cdr3_aa: CASSHNRGQETQYF; cdr3_nt: TGCGCCAGCAGCCACAACAGGGGACAAGAGACCCAGTACTTC
v_call: TRBV6-5; cdr3_length: 14; d_call: TRBD2; clone_size: NA; j_call: TRBJ2-2; cdr3_aa: CASSVVRGAGELFF; cdr3_nt: TGTGCCAGCTCCGTAGTGCGGGGGGCCGGGGAGCTGTTTTTT
v_call: TRBV6-4; cdr3_length: 16; d_call: NA; clone_size: NA; j_call: TRBJ2-7; cdr3_aa: CASSDSKGVVTHEQYF; cdr3_nt: TGTGCCAGCAGTGACTCGAAGGGGGTAGTTACCCACGAGCAGTACTTC
v_call: TRBV2; cdr3_length: 14; d_call: NA; clone_size: NA; j_call: TRBJ1-2; cdr3_aa: CASTLVGMVTGYTF; cdr3_nt: TGTGCCAGCACGTTGGTCGGGATGGTCACTGGCTACACCTTC
v_call: TRBV11-1; cdr3_length: 13; d_call: NA; clone_size: NA; j_call: TRBJ1-2; cdr3_aa: CASSFIAGYGYTF; cdr3_nt: TGTGCCAGCAGCTTTATCGCGGGGTATGGCTACACCTTC